These 5 T cell receptor beta chains originate from one sample sequenced in a study of graft-versus-host responses after intestinal transplantation (dated by TCRdb to 2020 to 2022). The library was obtained by the immunoSEQ multiplex PCR assay. The clones in this table, taken by TCRdb from immuneACCESS, are in-frame only. Not every clone is retained; where verified, under half of the shortfall comes from an unresolved V gene, and the cause of the rest is unknown. The sample table records 9,500 to 15,000 clones; over 90% of these occur just once. The ten largest clonotypes hold roughly 22% of the sample. Sequencing used PBMCs, obtained 109 to 110 days after intestinal transplant. The receptor source for this set is a human patient who received an intestinal transplant, so some T cells may come from the graft donor.

This chain links TRBV5-6 with TRBJ1-1; D is perhaps TRBD1 (5 bases). CDR1 is SGHDT and CDR2 is YYEEEE in the germline V gene. The CDR3 is 14 amino acids. V lost 4 bases and J lost 3, with 13 bases in between. The CDR3: CASSPGWGDTEAFF. The CDR3, as DNA: TGTGCCAGCAGCCCCGGTTGGGGGGACACTGAAGCTTTCTTT.

This CDR3 reads CASRGTGESGELFF. The CDR3 DNA is TGTGCCAGCAGGGGGACAGGGGAAAGCGGGGAGCTGTTTTTT. The chain links TRBV6-4 to TRBJ2-2; 10 bases are shared with TRBD1. Germline-derived CDR1 and CDR2 are MRHNA and SNTAGT. The CDR3 is 14 residues long. The junction had 5 bases not matched to a gene; V was cut back by 6 bases and J by 7 bases.

The rearrangement links TRBV27 to TRBJ1-1; 10 bases fit TRBD1. This CDR3 region has 14 residues. Germline loops: CDR1 MNHEY, CDR2 SMNVEV (reference sequence). The V gene end was trimmed by 2 bases and the J gene end by 5 bases; junction bases not matched to a gene: 2. The CDR3 is CASSLGQGGTEAFF. The CDR3 DNA reads TGTGCCAGCAGTTTAGGACAGGGGGGGACTGAAGCTTTCTTT.

The J gene is TRBJ2-2, the V gene TRBV7-3, with 12 nucleotides matching TRBD2. Germline V gene lookup returns CDR1 SGHTA and CDR2 FQGTGA. The CDR3 contains 16 residues. Germline trimming cut 4 bases from V and 1 base from J; bases unmatched to any gene: 1. DNA of the CDR3: TGTGCCAGCAGCTCGGGACTAGCGGGGAACACCGGGGAGCTGTTTTTT. Residues: CASSSGLAGNTGELFF.

J is TRBJ2-3 and V is TRBV27; D gene unclear. Germline assignment: CDR1 MNHEY and CDR2 SMNVEV (reference sequence). Trimming removed 0 bases at V and 2 bases at J, with 9 bases between. The CDR3 contains 15 residues. CDR3 amino acids: CASSLSHTFTDTQYF. The CDR3 coding sequence is TGTGCCAGCAGTTTATCCCACACCTTCACAGATACGCAGTATTTT.